The source of this TCR beta chain is a study of blood T cell repertoires in COVID-19. Whole-study context: From the United States, Italy and Spain came samples of acute and convalescent COVID-19.

Only in-frame clones appear in the TCRdb table, and some are missing; sequencing was by immunoSEQ multiplex PCR. The sample gives about 240,000 clones, about 80% of which show up once; approximately 9.4% is in the top ten. Sequenced: peripheral blood. The clonotype comes from a woman older than 75 with acute or convalescent COVID-19.

CDR3 sequence reads: CASSGGQGGHEKLFF. The CDR3 bases are TGTGCCAGCAGCGGGGGACAGGGAGGACATGAAAAACTGTTTTTT. The V and J genes are TRBV2 and TRBJ1-4; 9 nucleotides align to TRBD1. The CDR3 spans 15 residues. Germline loops: CDR1 SNHLY, CDR2 FYNNEI. V shed 6 bases and J 6 bases; nucleotides not matched to a gene: 8.